Listed below are T cell receptor beta chains from one sample, sequenced in a study of cytomegalovirus exposure and HLA in healthy donors. Libraries were prepared by immunoSEQ multiplex PCR; TCRdb keeps only in-frame clonotypes and omits some of them. The sample includes 35,000 to 45,000 clones, 85% to 95% of them seen just once. Source material: PBMCs. The receptors shown here come from a woman aged 18-29 years in good health and CMV-seronegative. The CDR3 runs from the conserved cysteine through the conserved F or W. Fields, in order: J gene, clone size, D gene, V gene, CDR3 DNA, CDR3 protein. A D gene is named only where the DNA matches it firmly. Clone size is stated in some rows and not others, as once, few, many or a class when expanded.

J gene: TRBJ1-2
clone size: NA
D gene: TRBD1
V gene: TRBV7-9
CDR3 DNA: TGTGCCAGCACCAAAGGGGGGCAGGGGGCCAACTATGGCTACACCTTC
CDR3 protein: CASTKGGQGANYGYTF

J gene: TRBJ2-2
clone size: NA
D gene: TRBD1
V gene: TRBV19
CDR3 DNA: TGTGCCAGTAGTATTTTGACAGGGCGGCTGTTTTTT
CDR3 protein: CASSILTGRLFF

J gene: TRBJ1-1
clone size: NA
D gene: NA
V gene: TRBV5-1
CDR3 DNA: TGCGCCAGCAGCTTGGAATCCAGGAAGAACACTGAAGCTTTCTTT
CDR3 protein: CASSLESRKNTEAFF

J gene: TRBJ2-5
clone size: NA
D gene: TRBD2
V gene: TRBV6-6
CDR3 DNA: TGTGCCAGCAGTTCGGGACTAGCGGATTTCCAAGAGACCCAGTACTTC
CDR3 protein: CASSSGLADFQETQYF

J gene: TRBJ2-7
clone size: NA
D gene: NA
V gene: TRBV6-4
CDR3 DNA: TGTGCCAGCAGCCCCTGGATAGCGCATAGCTCCTACGAGCAGTACTTC
CDR3 protein: CASSPWIAHSSYEQYF

J gene: TRBJ1-5
clone size: NA
D gene: TRBD1
V gene: TRBV28
CDR3 DNA: TGTGCCAGCAGTGGGCCGGGACAGGGGGGCGAGCCCCAGCATTTT
CDR3 protein: CASSGPGQGGEPQHF

J gene: TRBJ1-1
clone size: once
D gene: NA
V gene: TRBV28
CDR3 DNA: TGTGCCAGCAGCCGGGACATTGGCACTGAAGCTTTCTTT
CDR3 protein: CASSRDIGTEAFF

J gene: TRBJ2-1
clone size: NA
D gene: NA
V gene: TRBV19
CDR3 DNA: TGTGCCAGTAGTGCGGGACTGGTGCAGTTCTTC
CDR3 protein: CASSAGLVQFF

J gene: TRBJ2-7
clone size: once
D gene: TRBD2
V gene: TRBV30
CDR3 DNA: TGTGCCTGGGGGAGACTAGCGGGAGCCGGGGAGCAGTACTTC
CDR3 protein: CAWGRLAGAGEQYF

J gene: TRBJ2-1
clone size: few
D gene: TRBD1
V gene: TRBV7-9
CDR3 DNA: TGTGCCAGCAGGCGGACAGGGGGAGGGCGAACTAACAATGAGCAGTTCTTC
CDR3 protein: CASRRTGGGRTNNEQFF

J gene: TRBJ2-5
clone size: NA
D gene: NA
V gene: TRBV28
CDR3 DNA: TGTGCCAGCAGTTATAGGGGGTCTTGGGGACGAGAGACCCAGTACTTC
CDR3 protein: CASSYRGSWGRETQYF

J gene: TRBJ2-1
clone size: NA
D gene: NA
V gene: TRBV7-8
CDR3 DNA: TGTGCCAGCAGCTTAGACCAGTTTCAGTTCTTC
CDR3 protein: CASSLDQFQFF

J gene: TRBJ2-7
clone size: NA
D gene: NA
V gene: TRBV5-6
CDR3 DNA: TGTGCCAGCAGCCCTCAGACAGGCTTGGGCGAGCAGTACTTC
CDR3 protein: CASSPQTGLGEQYF

J gene: TRBJ2-1
clone size: NA
D gene: NA
V gene: TRBV5-4
CDR3 DNA: TGTGCCACCTCGACCTCCCCCGGGACATTCCTCAATGAGCAGTTCTTC
CDR3 protein: CATSTSPGTFLNEQFF

J gene: TRBJ2-5
clone size: NA
D gene: NA
V gene: TRBV5-1
CDR3 DNA: TGCGCCAGCAGTCCACTAGATCCTCAAGAGACCCAGTACTTC
CDR3 protein: CASSPLDPQETQYF

J gene: TRBJ2-3
clone size: NA
D gene: TRBD2
V gene: TRBV6-4
CDR3 DNA: TGTGCCAGCAGTCCCGGGACTAGTAGTACAGATACGCAGTATTTT
CDR3 protein: CASSPGTSSTDTQYF

J gene: TRBJ2-3
clone size: NA
D gene: TRBD2
V gene: TRBV5-4
CDR3 DNA: TGTGCCAGCAGCTTGGAAGGACTAGCGGGAGGGCCTAATACGCAGTATTTT
CDR3 protein: CASSLEGLAGGPNTQYF

J gene: TRBJ1-1
clone size: few
D gene: TRBD1
V gene: TRBV6-1
CDR3 DNA: TGTGCCAGCAGTGCACAACAGGGGGCCGGTACTGAAGCTTTCTTT
CDR3 protein: CASSAQQGAGTEAFF

J gene: TRBJ2-7
clone size: NA
D gene: NA
V gene: TRBV18
CDR3 DNA: TGTGCCAGCTCACCCCCGGTAGCTCCCTACGAGCAGTACTTC
CDR3 protein: CASSPPVAPYEQYF

J gene: TRBJ2-5
clone size: NA
D gene: TRBD2
V gene: TRBV7-2
CDR3 DNA: TGTGCCAGCAGCCCGTTACTAGCGGGAGGGCAAGAGACCCAGTACTTC
CDR3 protein: CASSPLLAGGQETQYF

J gene: TRBJ2-1
clone size: once
D gene: TRBD2
V gene: TRBV6-4
CDR3 DNA: TGTGCCAGCAGTCCCTCCAGGCGGGAGGGCCCGCATGAGCAGTTCTTC
CDR3 protein: CASSPSRREGPHEQFF

J gene: TRBJ2-3
clone size: once
D gene: NA
V gene: TRBV7-3
CDR3 DNA: TGTGCCAGCAGCTTAATTCGGGGAGCAGATACGCAGTATTTT
CDR3 protein: CASSLIRGADTQYF

J gene: TRBJ1-2
clone size: NA
D gene: NA
V gene: TRBV19
CDR3 DNA: TGTGCCAGTAGTCGGGGAGGCTATGGCTACACCTTC
CDR3 protein: CASSRGGYGYTF

J gene: TRBJ1-5
clone size: NA
D gene: NA
V gene: TRBV28
CDR3 DNA: TGTGCCAGCCGAGGCGGCAATCAGCCCCAGCATTTT
CDR3 protein: CASRGGNQPQHF

J gene: TRBJ2-1
clone size: NA
D gene: NA
V gene: TRBV5-1
CDR3 DNA: TGCGCCAGCAGCAAATCCCTGACAGGTGAGCAGTTCTTC
CDR3 protein: CASSKSLTGEQFF

J gene: TRBJ2-6
clone size: few
D gene: TRBD1
V gene: TRBV6-1
CDR3 DNA: TGTGCCAGCGACAGGGAAGTCTCTGGGGCCAACGTCCTGACTTTC
CDR3 protein: CASDREVSGANVLTF

J gene: TRBJ1-6
clone size: NA
D gene: NA
V gene: TRBV4-1
CDR3 DNA: TGCGCCAGCAGCCAAGTAATGGCCGTGGCCCTCCACTTT
CDR3 protein: CASSQVMAVALHF

J gene: TRBJ2-2
clone size: NA
D gene: TRBD1
V gene: TRBV5-5
CDR3 DNA: TGTGCCAGCAGCTTGTGGGGGACAGGGGGGCAGCGTTCCGGGGAGCTGTTTTTT
CDR3 protein: CASSLWGTGGQRSGELFF